The clone carrying this T cell receptor (beta chain) was detected a few times. The sample originates from a study of patients and donors after allogeneic stem cell transplantation. TCRdb reprocessed the RT-PCR reads via MiXCR and lists one record per CDR3 protein. The table lists approximately 170,000 distinct CDR3 sequences, about 24% of them singletons. Germline V gene lookup returns CDR1 MGHRA and CDR2 YSYEKL. The CDR3 consists of 14 residues. The V gene lost 2 bases and the J gene lost 4 bases, with 11 bases spanning the gap. The genes are TRBV4-1 and TRBJ1-2, with D possibly TRBD1 on 5 matching bases. The sequence came from a human donor who was either an allogeneic HSCT recipient or a stem cell or donor lymphocyte infusion donor (not recorded which). It is not recorded whose cells these are; they may come from a transplant donor. Sequenced sample: blood, either unsorted or a sorted T cell fraction (not recorded which). CDR3 sequence (DNA): TGCGCCAGCAGCCAAAACAGGCGTAGCTATGGCTACACCTTC. Translation gives CASSQNRRSYGYTF.